This section outlines one T cell receptor beta chain sequence together with its context. This table comes from immunoSEQ multiplex PCR, and its TCRdb copy is limited to in-frame clones, with some not included. The data show 100,000 or so clones, roughly 90% seen once. The data stem from a study of T cell responses to AZD1222 COVID-19 vaccine. The CDR3 sequence is 15 residues long. V was cut by 5 bases and J by 5 bases, with 19 bases left in between. Per the germline V gene, CDR1 is MNHEY and CDR2 is SVGEGT. The specimen comprised peripheral blood, sampled 28 days after the second AZD1222 dose. The chain uses TRBV6-2 or TRBV6-3 and TRBJ2-7; tentative D call: TRBD1 (6 bases). This clonotype was sampled from an adult who received the AZD1222 COVID-19 vaccine. The chain's CDR3 is CASSTNSRGIHEQYF. The CDR3 DNA reads as TGTGCCAGCAGTACCAACTCAAGGGGGATACACGAGCAGTACTTC.